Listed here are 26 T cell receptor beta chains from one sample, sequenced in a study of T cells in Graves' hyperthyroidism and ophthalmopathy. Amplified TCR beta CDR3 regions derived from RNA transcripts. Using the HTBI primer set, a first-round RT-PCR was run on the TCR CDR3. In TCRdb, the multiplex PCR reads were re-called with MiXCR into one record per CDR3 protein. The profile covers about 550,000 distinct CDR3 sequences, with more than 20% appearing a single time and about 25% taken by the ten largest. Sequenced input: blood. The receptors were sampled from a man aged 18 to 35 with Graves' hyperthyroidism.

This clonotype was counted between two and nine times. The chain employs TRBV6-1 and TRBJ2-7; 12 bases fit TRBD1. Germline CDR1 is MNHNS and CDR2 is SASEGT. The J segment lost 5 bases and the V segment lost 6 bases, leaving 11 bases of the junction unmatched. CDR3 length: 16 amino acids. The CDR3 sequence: CASRPPGQGARDEQYF. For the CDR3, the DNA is TGTGCCAGCAGACCTCCGGGACAGGGGGCGAGGGACGAGCAGTACTTC.

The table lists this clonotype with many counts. CDR3 nucleotide sequence: TGTGCCAGCAGCTGGGGACAAGACGGAAGCTACGAGCAGTACTTC. Translation gives CASSWGQDGSYEQYF. The rearrangement joins TRBV11-2 to TRBJ2-7, with a possible D match to TRBD1 (6 bases). The CDR3 sequence is 15 residues long. V was trimmed by 4 bases and J by 3 bases, leaving 16 bases between them. Germline V gene lookup returns CDR1 SGHAT and CDR2 FQNNGV. Using reference TRBV11-2 and TRBJ2-7 for the parts outside the CDR3, the full variable domain is EAGVAQSPRYKIIEKRQSVAFWCNPISGHATLYWYQQILGQGPKLLIQFQNNGVVDDSQLPKDRFSAERLKGVDSTLKIQPAKLEDSAVYLCASSWGQDGSYEQYFGPGTRLTVT.

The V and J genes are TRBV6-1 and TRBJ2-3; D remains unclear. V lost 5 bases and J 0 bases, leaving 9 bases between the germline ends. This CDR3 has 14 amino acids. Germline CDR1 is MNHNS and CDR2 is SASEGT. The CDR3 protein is CASSPMTSTDTQYF. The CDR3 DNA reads TGTGCCAGCAGTCCTATGACTAGCACAGATACGCAGTATTTT.

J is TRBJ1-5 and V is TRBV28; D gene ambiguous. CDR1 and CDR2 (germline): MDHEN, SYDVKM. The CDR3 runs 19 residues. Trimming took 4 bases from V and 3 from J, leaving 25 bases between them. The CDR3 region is CASSSIGGSLYLNNQPQHF. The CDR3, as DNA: TGTGCCAGCAGTTCTATAGGCGGGTCTCTTTATCTTAACAATCAGCCCCAGCATTTT.

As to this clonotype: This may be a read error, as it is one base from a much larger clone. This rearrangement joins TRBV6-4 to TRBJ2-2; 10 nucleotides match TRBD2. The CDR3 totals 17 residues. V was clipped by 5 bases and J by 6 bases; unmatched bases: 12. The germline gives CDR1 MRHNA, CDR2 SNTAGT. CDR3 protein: CASSHVEQRGGAGELFF. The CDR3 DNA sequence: TGTGCCAGCAGTCACGTCGAACAGCGGGGGGGCGCCGGGGAGCTGTTTTTT.

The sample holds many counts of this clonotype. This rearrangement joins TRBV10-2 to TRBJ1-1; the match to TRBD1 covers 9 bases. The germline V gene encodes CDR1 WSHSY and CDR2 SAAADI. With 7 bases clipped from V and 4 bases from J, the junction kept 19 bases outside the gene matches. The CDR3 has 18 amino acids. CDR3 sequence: CASTIHLRQGVWSTEAFF. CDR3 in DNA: TGCGCCAGCACCATACACTTAAGACAGGGGGTATGGAGCACTGAAGCTTTCTTT.

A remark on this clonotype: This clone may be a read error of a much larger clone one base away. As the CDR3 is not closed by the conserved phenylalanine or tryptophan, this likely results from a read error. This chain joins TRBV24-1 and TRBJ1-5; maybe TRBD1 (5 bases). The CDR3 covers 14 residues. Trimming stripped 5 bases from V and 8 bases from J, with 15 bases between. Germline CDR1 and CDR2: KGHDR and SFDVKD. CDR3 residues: CATSAGIRGEPQHV. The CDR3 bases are TGTGCCACCAGTGCAGGGATACGGGGAGAGCCCCAGCATGTT.

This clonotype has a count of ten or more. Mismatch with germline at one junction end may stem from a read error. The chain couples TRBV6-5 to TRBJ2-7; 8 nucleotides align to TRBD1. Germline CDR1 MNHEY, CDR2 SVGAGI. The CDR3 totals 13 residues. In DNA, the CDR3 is TGCGCCAGCAGCTATGGACAGGGAGGCGAGCAGTACTTC. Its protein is CASSYGQGGEQYF.

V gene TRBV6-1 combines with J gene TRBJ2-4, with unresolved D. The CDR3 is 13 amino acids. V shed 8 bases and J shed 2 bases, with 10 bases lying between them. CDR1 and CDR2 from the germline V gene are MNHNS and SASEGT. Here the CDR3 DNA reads TGTGCCAGCCGCCTATACACCAAAAACATTCAGTACTTC. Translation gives CASRLYTKNIQYF.

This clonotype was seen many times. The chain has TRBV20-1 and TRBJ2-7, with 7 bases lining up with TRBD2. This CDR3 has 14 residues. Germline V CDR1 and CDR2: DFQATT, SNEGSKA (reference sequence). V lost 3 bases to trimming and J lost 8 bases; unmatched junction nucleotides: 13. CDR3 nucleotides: TGCAGTGCTAGGGGCGGGACTACGCTTGAGAAGCAGTACTTC. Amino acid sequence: CSARGGTTLEKQYF.

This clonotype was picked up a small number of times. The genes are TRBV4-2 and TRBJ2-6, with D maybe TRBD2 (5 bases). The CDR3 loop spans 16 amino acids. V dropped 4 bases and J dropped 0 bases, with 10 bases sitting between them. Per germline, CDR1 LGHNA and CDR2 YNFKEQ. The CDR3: CASSPRVDSGANVLTF. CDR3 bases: TGTGCCAGCAGCCCGAGGGTCGACTCTGGGGCCAACGTCCTGACTTTC.

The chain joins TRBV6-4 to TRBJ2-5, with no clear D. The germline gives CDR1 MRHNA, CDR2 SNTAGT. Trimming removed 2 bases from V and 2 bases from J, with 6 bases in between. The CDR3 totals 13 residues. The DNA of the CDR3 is TGTGCCAGCAGTGACGGGCCGCAAGAGACCCAGTACTTC. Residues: CASSDGPQETQYF.

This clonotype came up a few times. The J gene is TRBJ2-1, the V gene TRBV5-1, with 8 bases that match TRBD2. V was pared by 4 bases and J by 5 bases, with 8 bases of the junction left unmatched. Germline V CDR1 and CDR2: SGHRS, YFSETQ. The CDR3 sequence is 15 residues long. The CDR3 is CASSPEAGAHNEQFF. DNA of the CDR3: TGCGCCAGCAGCCCAGAAGCGGGGGCGCACAATGAGCAGTTCTTC.

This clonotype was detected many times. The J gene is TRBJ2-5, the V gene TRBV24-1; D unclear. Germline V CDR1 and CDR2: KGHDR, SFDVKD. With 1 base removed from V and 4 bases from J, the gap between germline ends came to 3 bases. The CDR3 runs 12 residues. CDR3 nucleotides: TGTGCCACCAGTGATTTATCAGAGACCCAGTACTTC. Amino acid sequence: CATSDLSETQYF.

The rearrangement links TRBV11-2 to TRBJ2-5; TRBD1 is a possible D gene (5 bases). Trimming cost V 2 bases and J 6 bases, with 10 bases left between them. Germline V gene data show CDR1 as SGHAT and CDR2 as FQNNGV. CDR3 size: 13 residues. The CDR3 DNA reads TGTGCCAGCAGCTTAAACAGGAGAAAGACCCAGTACTTC. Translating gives CASSLNRRKTQYF.

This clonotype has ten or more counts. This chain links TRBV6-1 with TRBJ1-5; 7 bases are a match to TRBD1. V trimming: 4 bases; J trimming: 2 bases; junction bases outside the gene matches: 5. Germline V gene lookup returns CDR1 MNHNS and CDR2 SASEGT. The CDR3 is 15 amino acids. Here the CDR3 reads CASSGETGRNQPQHF. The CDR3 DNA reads TGTGCCAGCAGTGGAGAGACAGGGCGCAATCAGCCCCAGCATTTT.

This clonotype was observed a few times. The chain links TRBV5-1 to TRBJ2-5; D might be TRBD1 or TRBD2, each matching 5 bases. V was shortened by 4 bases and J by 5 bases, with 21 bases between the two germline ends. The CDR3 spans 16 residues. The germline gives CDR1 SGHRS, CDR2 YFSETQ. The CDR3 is CASSKSWDVRGETQYF. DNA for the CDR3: TGCGCCAGCAGCAAAAGCTGGGACGTTAGGGGTGAGACCCAGTACTTC.

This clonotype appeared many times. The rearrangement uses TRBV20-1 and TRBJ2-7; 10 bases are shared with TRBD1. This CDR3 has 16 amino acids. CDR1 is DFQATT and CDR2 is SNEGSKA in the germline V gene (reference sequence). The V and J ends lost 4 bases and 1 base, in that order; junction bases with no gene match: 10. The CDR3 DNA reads TGCAGTGCTATATCCCGGGACAGGGGAACTTCCTACGAGCAGTACTTC. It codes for CSAISRDRGTSYEQYF.

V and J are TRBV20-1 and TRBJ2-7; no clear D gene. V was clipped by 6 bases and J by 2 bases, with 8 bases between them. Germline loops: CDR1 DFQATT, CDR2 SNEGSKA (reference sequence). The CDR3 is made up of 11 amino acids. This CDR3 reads CSALTTYEQYF. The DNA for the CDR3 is TGCAGTGCGTTGACAACCTACGAGCAGTACTTC.

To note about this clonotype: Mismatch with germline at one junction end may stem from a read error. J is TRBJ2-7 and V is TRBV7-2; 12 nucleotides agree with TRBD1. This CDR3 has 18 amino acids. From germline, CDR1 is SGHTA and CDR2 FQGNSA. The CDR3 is CASSIAPILGTGGHEQYF. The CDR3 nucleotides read TGTGCCAGCAGCATAGCCCCCATCCTGGGGACAGGGGGCCACGAGCAGTACTTC.

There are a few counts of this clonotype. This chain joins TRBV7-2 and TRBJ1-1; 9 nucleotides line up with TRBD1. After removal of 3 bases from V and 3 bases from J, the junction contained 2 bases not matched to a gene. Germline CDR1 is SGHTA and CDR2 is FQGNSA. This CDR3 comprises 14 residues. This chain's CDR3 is CASSFDRGYTEAFF. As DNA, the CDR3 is TGTGCCAGCAGCTTCGACAGGGGGTACACTGAAGCTTTCTTT.

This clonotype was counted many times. CDR3 region: CASSIGPGVYEQYF. CDR3 nucleotides: TGTGCCAGTAGTATCGGACCGGGGGTTTACGAGCAGTACTTC. The rearrangement links TRBV19 to TRBJ2-7; D might be TRBD2 (6 bases). CDR1 and CDR2 (germline): LNHDA, SQIVND (reference sequence). Trimming removed 3 bases at V and 4 bases at J, with 13 bases between. The CDR3 has 14 residues.

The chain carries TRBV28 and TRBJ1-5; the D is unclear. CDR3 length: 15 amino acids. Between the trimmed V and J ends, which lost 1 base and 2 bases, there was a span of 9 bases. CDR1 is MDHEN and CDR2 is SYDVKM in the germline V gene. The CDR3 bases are TGTGCCAGCAGTTTATCTGGGTATGGCAATCAGCCCCAGCATTTT. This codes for CASSLSGYGNQPQHF.

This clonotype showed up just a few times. The CDR3 DNA is TGTGCCATCAGTGACCCACCTGGGACGCCTGGGGCCAACGTCCTGACTTTC. It is translated as CAISDPPGTPGANVLTF. The chain carries TRBV10-3 and TRBJ2-6; D possibly uses TRBD1 or TRBD2 (5 bases each). Looked up from germline, CDR1 is ENHRY and CDR2 is SYGVKD. Trimming pared 3 bases from V and 2 bases from J, leaving 14 bases between. The CDR3 has 17 residues.

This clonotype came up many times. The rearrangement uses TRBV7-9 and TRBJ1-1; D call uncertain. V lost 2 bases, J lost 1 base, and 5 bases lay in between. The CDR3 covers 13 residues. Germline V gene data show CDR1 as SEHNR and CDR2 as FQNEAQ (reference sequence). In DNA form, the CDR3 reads TGTGCCAGCAGCTTAATCGCGAACACTGAAGCTTTCTTT. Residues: CASSLIANTEAFF.

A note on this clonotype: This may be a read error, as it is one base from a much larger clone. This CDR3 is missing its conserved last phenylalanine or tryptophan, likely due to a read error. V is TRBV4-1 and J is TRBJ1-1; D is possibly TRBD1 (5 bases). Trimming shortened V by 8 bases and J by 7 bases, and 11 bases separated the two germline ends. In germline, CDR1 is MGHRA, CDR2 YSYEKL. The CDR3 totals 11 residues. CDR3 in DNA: TGCGCCAGCGGCGGGGCGGATGAAGCTTTCTAT. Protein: CASGGADEAFY.